Following are 7 T cell receptor beta chains from one sample sequenced in a study of T cells expressing NK-cell markers. For each CDR3 protein, TCRdb gives one entry from its re-call of the 5' RACE reads, without DNA. Recorded for this sample: some 450,000 distinct CDR3 sequences. The material sequenced was blood T cells: a sorted CD56 or NKG2C T cell subset, CD4+ or CD8+ T cells, or bulk PBMC T cells (not recorded which). Every receptor here comes from a woman between 18 and 70 years old in good health.

The rearrangement joins TRBV5-6 to TRBJ2-3; TCRdb reports TRBD2, a call that lacks DNA to check it against. Germline V lookup: CDR1 SGHDT, CDR2 YYEEEE. The CDR3 spans 17 residues. The CDR3 spells CASSAKPGLAVTDTQYF.

The chain combines TRBV4-3 with TRBJ1-1; absent DNA, TCRdb's TRBD1 call cannot be checked. The V gene's germline CDR1 is LGHNA and CDR2 YSLEER. CDR3 length equals 15 residues. Here the CDR3 reads CASSGKGQVNTEAFF.

The rearrangement links TRBV20-1 to TRBJ1-3; TCRdb picks TRBD1, but there is no DNA to check that call. There are 14 residues in the CDR3. Germline V gene data show CDR1 as DFQATT and CDR2 as SNEGSKA (reference sequence). The CDR3 region is CSASTGGMGNTIYF.

The chain has TRBV20-1 and TRBJ2-2; TCRdb lists TRBD1, though no DNA is available to test this call. CDR3 length: 14 amino acids. Germline V gene data show CDR1 as DFQATT and CDR2 as SNEGSKA (reference sequence). This chain's CDR3 is CSASDRVRTGELFF.

The J gene is TRBJ2-1, the V gene TRBV29-1; checking the TCRdb D call of TRBD1 is not possible without DNA. The CDR3 runs 14 residues. From germline, CDR1 is SQVTM and CDR2 ANQGSEA. CDR3 protein: CSVGRGQGINEQFF.

This sequence joins TRBV29-1 and TRBJ1-1; TCRdb proposes TRBD1, but this gene call is untestable without DNA. The CDR3 is made up of 13 amino acids. Germline CDR1 SQVTM, CDR2 ANQGSEA. CDR3 in amino acids: CSVDGSGGTEAFF.

The genes are TRBV29-1 and TRBJ2-3. This CDR3 is built from 13 residues. CDR1 is SQVTM, CDR2 ANQGSEA, per germline. CDR3 sequence: CSVGKGVADTQYF.